These 10 T cell receptor beta chains came from one sample sequenced in a study of cytomegalovirus exposure and HLA in healthy donors. 60 Vbeta and 13 Jbeta primers were used in PCR. Here immunoSEQ multiplex PCR was the method, and the copy in TCRdb shows in-frame clones only, minus some. The sample lists over 110,000 clones; 78% were seen once. The source material was PBMCs. All receptors come from a woman between 35 and 50 years old in good health and CMV-seropositive.

This clone has more than one count but fewer than ten. V is TRBV13 and J is TRBJ2-5; TRBD2 might be the D (5 bases). The J call may be in error: the DNA end matches TRBJ2-7 better. CDR3 length: 13 amino acids. Germline values: CDR1 PRHDT, CDR2 FYEKMQ (reference sequence). The CDR3 sequence is CASSFEDYNEQYF. In DNA form, the CDR3 reads TGTGCCAGCAGCTTTGAAGACTACAACGAGCAGTACTTC.

J is TRBJ1-2 and V is TRBV29-1; possibly TRBD1 for D (6 bases). The V and J ends lost 6 bases and 0 bases respectively, with 14 bases between them. Germline V gene lookup returns CDR1 SQVTM and CDR2 ANQGSEA. The CDR3 consists of 14 residues. The CDR3, as DNA: TGCAGCGTCTCGGACAGAACATCTAACTATGGCTACACCTTC. Translated: CSVSDRTSNYGYTF.

V is TRBV2 and J is TRBJ2-2; 7 nucleotides align to TRBD2. The germline V gene encodes CDR1 SNHLY and CDR2 FYNNEI. This CDR3 has 16 amino acids. V shed 0 bases, J shed 12 bases, and the junction held 13 bases outside the gene matches. This CDR3 is CASSEAGGTYPGKLFF. CDR3 sequence (DNA): TGTGCCAGCAGTGAAGCGGGAGGGACTTACCCAGGGAAGCTGTTTTTT.

This clone was found once. The chain carries TRBV14 and TRBJ2-3; D unclear. The CDR3 spans 16 residues. The V end was cut by 1 base, the J end by 0 bases, with 11 bases between. Looked up from germline, CDR1 is SGHDN and CDR2 is FVKESK. Here the CDR3 reads CASSQVVAASTDTQYF. CDR3 nucleotide sequence: TGTGCCAGCAGCCAAGTGGTCGCGGCTAGCACAGATACGCAGTATTTT.

The chain joins TRBV28 to TRBJ2-1; D is ambiguous. CDR1 and CDR2 from the germline V gene are MDHEN and SYDVKM. The CDR3 extends over 13 amino acids. V lost 8 bases and J lost 2, with 10 bases in between. For the CDR3, the DNA is TGTGCCAGCTCGGGTCTCCCCTACAATGAGCAGTTCTTC. This encodes CASSGLPYNEQFF. Full variable domain (outside the CDR3, taken from reference TRBV28 and TRBJ2-1): DVKVTQSSRYLVKRTGEKVFLECVQDMDHENMFWYRQDPGLGLRLIYFSYDVKMKEKGDIPEGYSVSREKKERFSLILESASTNQTSMYLCASSGLPYNEQFFGPGTRLTVL.

V gene TRBV5-5 combines with J gene TRBJ2-1; possible D gene TRBD2, 6 bases. The CDR3 runs to 15 residues. Trimming left V 7 bases short and J 14 bases short, with 28 bases between. CDR1 is SGHKS and CDR2 is YYEKEE in the germline V gene (reference sequence). In DNA, the CDR3 is TGTGCCAGCGGTCTTGTGGGGGGTGCGGGCTTGGGGGAGTTCTTC. Protein product: CASGLVGGAGLGEFF.

This rearrangement joins TRBV5-4 to TRBJ1-6; 7 nucleotides match TRBD1. From germline, CDR1 is SGHNT and CDR2 YYREEE (reference sequence). Trimming removed 0 bases from V and 7 bases from J; junction bases left unmatched: 4. There are 15 residues in the CDR3. The CDR3 spells CASSLGQGRNSPLHF. CDR3 bases: TGTGCCAGCAGCTTGGGACAGGGAAGGAATTCACCCCTCCACTTT.

The CDR3 sequence: CASGRGLAGGEQFF. The CDR3 DNA follows: TGTGCCAGCGGCAGGGGACTAGCGGGAGGAGAGCAGTTCTTC. This chain connects TRBV11-3 to TRBJ2-1; TRBD2 agrees at 15 bases. The junction had 6 bases not matched to a gene; V was cut back by 8 bases and J by 10 bases. Germline V lookup: CDR1 SGHNT, CDR2 YENEEA. The CDR3 is 14 residues long. The entire variable domain, with the rest obtained from reference TRBV11-3 and TRBJ2-1, is as follows: EAGVVQSPRYKIIEKKQPVAFWCNPISGHNTLYWYLQNLGQGPELLIRYENEEAVDDSQLPKDRFSAERLKGVDSTLKIQPAELGDSAVYLCASGRGLAGGEQFFGPGTRLTVL.

This chain joins TRBV15 and TRBJ1-5; D is unclear. V lost 0 bases, J lost 0 bases, and 15 bases lay in between. The CDR3 extends over 18 amino acids. Germline CDR1 LNHNV, CDR2 YYDKDF (reference sequence). The CDR3 DNA follows: TGTGCCACCAGCAGAGATTCGGCTGGGCCAGATAGCAATCAGCCCCAGCATTTT. Translated: CATSRDSAGPDSNQPQHF.

This chain connects TRBV19 to TRBJ1-2, with 9 bases matching TRBD1. Germline lookup yields CDR1 LNHDA and CDR2 SQIVND (reference sequence). V was clipped by 7 bases and J by 4 bases; unmatched bases: 13. The CDR3 runs 16 residues. The CDR3 DNA is TGTGCCAGTACCCCCCGAAACAGGGGGCCAAGCTATGGCTACACCTTC. This codes for CASTPRNRGPSYGYTF.